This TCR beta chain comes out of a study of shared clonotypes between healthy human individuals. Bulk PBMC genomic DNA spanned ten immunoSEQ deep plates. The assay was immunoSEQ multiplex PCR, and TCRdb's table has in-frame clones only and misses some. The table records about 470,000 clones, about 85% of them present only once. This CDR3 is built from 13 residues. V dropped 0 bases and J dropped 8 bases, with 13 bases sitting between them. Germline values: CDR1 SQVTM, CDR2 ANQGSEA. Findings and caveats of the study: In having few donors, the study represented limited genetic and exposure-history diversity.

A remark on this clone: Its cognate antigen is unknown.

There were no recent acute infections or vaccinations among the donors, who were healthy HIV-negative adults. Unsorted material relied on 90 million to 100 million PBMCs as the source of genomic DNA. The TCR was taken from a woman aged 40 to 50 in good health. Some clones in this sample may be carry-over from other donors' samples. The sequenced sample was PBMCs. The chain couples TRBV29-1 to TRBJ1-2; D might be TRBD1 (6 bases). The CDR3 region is CSVEDTGAGGYTF. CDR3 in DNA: TGCAGCGTTGAAGATACGGGGGCAGGAGGCTACACCTTC. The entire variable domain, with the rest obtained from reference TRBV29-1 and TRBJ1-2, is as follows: SAVISQKPSRDICQRGTSLTIQCQVDSQVTMMFWYRQQPGQSLTLIATANQGSEATYESGFVIDKFPISRPNLTFSTLTVSNMSPEDSSIYLCSVEDTGAGGYTFGSGTRLTVV.